The clone carrying this T cell receptor (beta chain) was seen many times. Its antigen is not known. The data belong to a study of neurological immune-mediated disorders. Study background: In a group of around 34 multiple sclerosis patients, approximately 30 had the relapsing-remitting type and 3 had the secondary progressive type. Study-level results: It was HTLV-1-associated myelopathy that showed the most TCR clonal expansion, while multiple sclerosis showed the least, falling below healthy controls.

This CDR3 is built from 14 residues. V lost 3 bases, J lost 1 base, and 12 bases lay in between. CDR1 and CDR2 (germline): DFQATT, SNEGSKA (reference sequence). The cDNA came from 5'RACE with 10-nucleotide random UMIs. Every sequencing run generated over 190 million TCR-beta sequences from 15-18 subjects. TCRdb fed the 5' RACE reads into MiXCR, producing one record per CDR3 protein. This table has 100,000 to 150,000 distinct CDR3 sequences, more than 2.5% appearing once. This TCR derives from a woman aged 30 to 39 with multiple sclerosis. The chain recombines TRBV20-1 with TRBJ2-5; possible D gene TRBD1, 6 bases. Material for sequencing was PBMCs. The CDR3 DNA follows: TGCAGTGCTAGGGGGGCGCGGGTCCAAGAGACCCAGTACTTC. It encodes CSARGARVQETQYF.